This T cell receptor beta chain was recovered during a study of blood T cell repertoires in COVID-19. The overall study: COVID-19 samples from acute and convalescent phases originated in the United States, Italy and Spain. The analysed material was cDNA or gDNA that came from T cells, B-cell-depleted T cells, or PBMCs.

The table came from immunoSEQ multiplex PCR; TCRdb's copy has only in-frame clones and leaves some out. Altogether 130,000 to 150,000 clones are present, roughly 88% being singletons, with the ten largest covering more than 1%. The study recruited people aged roughly 18 to 100 years across approximately 24 US areas. Donors were grouped by their self-reported clinical history. Germline-derived CDR1 and CDR2 are SEHNR and FQNEAQ (reference sequence). V was trimmed by 5 bases and J by 10 bases, leaving 18 bases between them. CDR3 length equals 14 residues. The sample was PBMCs or T cells enriched from blood (not recorded which). The V gene is TRBV7-9, the J gene TRBJ2-1; D call uncertain. The TCR originated in a woman aged 25 to 39 with acute COVID-19. CDR3 residues: CASSPRLLVNEQFF. The CDR3 nucleotides read TGTGCCAGCAGCCCCCGACTCCTGGTAAACGAGCAGTTCTTC.